Sequencing of this T cell receptor beta chain was carried out in a study of blood T cell repertoires in COVID-19. Study background: Samples representing acute and convalescent COVID-19 were sourced from the United States, Italy and Spain. PBMCs, B-cell-depleted T cells, or T cells were the source of the cDNA or gDNA that made up the material.

In the study's own analysis: Nucleated cell counts were estimated from reference gene primer amplification. Clones were sequenced by immunoSEQ multiplex PCR, and TCRdb holds only the in-frame ones, with some missing. V, J and clone size derive from that table, while D and trimming were established from the DNA sequence. The sample consists of around 160,000 clones, over 70% of them appearing once. CDR3 length: 13 residues. Per the germline V gene, CDR1 is SQVTM and CDR2 is ANQGSEA. V lost 0 bases and J 12 bases, leaving 17 bases between the germline ends. This chain joins TRBV29-1 and TRBJ1-2; the D is unclear. Source material: peripheral blood. The sequence derives from a man older than 75 with acute or convalescent COVID-19. The CDR3 loop is CSVEDQLAGHDTF. DNA for the CDR3: TGCAGCGTTGAAGATCAATTGGCGGGCCATGACACCTTC.